This T cell receptor (beta chain) was retrieved from a study of CD8+ T cells in alopecia areata. Study summary: Tofacitinib continued for 6 to 18 months and was then withheld for 6 months.

Extraction of RNA preceded its reverse transcription into cDNA, which served as the sequencing template. Clones were read by immunoSEQ multiplex PCR, and TCRdb kept only the in-frame ones, dropping some. The profile shows 150,000 or so clones, 47% of them singletons. Concerning this clone itself: As yet, its antigen is unknown.

Overall study results and limits: Greater clonality was observed in lesional scalp samples, especially alopecia totalis/universalis, versus normal scalp.

Germline V gives CDR1 SQVTM, CDR2 ANQGSEA. The CDR3 covers 13 residues. The J segment lost 6 bases and the V segment lost 3 bases, leaving 5 bases of the junction unmatched. V and J are TRBV29-1 and TRBJ2-1, with 7 bases matching TRBD1. This receptor was identified in a human donor with alopecia areata. Sequenced input: CD4+ T cells sorted from blood. CDR3 protein: CSVDRQGFNEQFF. CDR3 DNA: TGCAGCGTTGACCGACAGGGCTTCAATGAGCAGTTCTTC.